The 17 T cell receptor beta chains reported below all come from one sample, sequenced in a study of control samples from healthy donors and cancer patients. Libraries were prepared by immunoSEQ multiplex PCR; TCRdb keeps only in-frame clonotypes and omits some of them. The sample lists about 120,000 clones, more than 75% occurring once. The specimen was blood. These receptors came from a man between 18 and 29 years old in good health.

The rearrangement joins TRBV4-3 to TRBJ1-4; D possibly corresponds to TRBD1 (5 bases). V was trimmed by 4 bases and J by 7 bases, leaving 19 bases between them. CDR3 size: 16 residues. CDR1 and CDR2 (germline): LGHNA, YSLEER. In nucleotides, the CDR3 is TGCGCCAGCAGCCCCACGGGCGGGGGTGGCGGTGAAAAACTGTTTTTT. It encodes CASSPTGGGGGEKLFF.

The DNA for the CDR3 is TGTGCCAGCTCACCACGGTGGGACTCGGGCACCGGGGAGCTGTTTTTT. As protein: CASSPRWDSGTGELFF. The rearrangement links TRBV18 to TRBJ2-2, with a possible D match to TRBD2 (6 bases). The CDR3 has 16 residues. V dropped 1 base and J dropped 4 bases, with 13 bases sitting between them. Germline V gene data show CDR1 as KGHSH and CDR2 as LQKENI.

This clone was observed a few times. This chain connects TRBV10-1 to TRBJ2-3; tentative D call: TRBD2 (6 bases). Deletions cut 5 bases from V and 0 bases from J, with 6 bases between. This CDR3 is built from 13 residues. Germline V gives CDR1 WNHNN, CDR2 SYGVQD (reference sequence). CDR3 loop: CASSSGSTDTQYF. The CDR3 nucleotides read TGCGCCAGCAGTAGCGGGAGCACAGATACGCAGTATTTT.

V is TRBV5-1 and J is TRBJ2-2, with 10 bases that match TRBD2. CDR1 is SGHRS, CDR2 YFSETQ, per germline. After removal of 5 bases from V and 6 bases from J, the junction contained 16 bases not matched to a gene. The CDR3 is made up of 18 amino acids. The CDR3 protein is CASSPSVGASGSAGELFF. CDR3 in DNA: TGCGCCAGCAGTCCTTCTGTCGGGGCTAGCGGGAGTGCCGGGGAGCTGTTTTTT.

V and J are TRBV24-1 and TRBJ2-1; D tentatively fits TRBD1 or TRBD2 (6 bases each). V lost 4 bases to trimming and J lost 4 bases, with 13 bases between them. Germline V CDR1 and CDR2: KGHDR, SFDVKD. This CDR3 region has 15 residues. Here the CDR3 reads CATSDPRGGYNEQFF. CDR3 nucleotide sequence: TGTGCCACCAGTGACCCAAGAGGGGGGTACAATGAGCAGTTCTTC.

The gene calls are TRBV6-5 and TRBJ1-1, with no clear D. Looked up from germline, CDR1 is MNHEY and CDR2 is SVGAGI. This CDR3 comprises 14 residues. V was shortened by 8 bases and J by 4 bases, with 17 bases between the two germline ends. Written as DNA, the CDR3 is TGTGCCAGCTGCCTTAAAGAGTGCCTCACTGAAGCTTTCTTT. Its protein product is CASCLKECLTEAFF.

CDR3 region: CASRKWGPYNEQFF. The CDR3 DNA reads as TGTGCCAGCAGAAAATGGGGGCCCTACAATGAGCAGTTCTTC. V and J are TRBV2 and TRBJ2-1; D possibly corresponds to TRBD1 (6 bases). The CDR3 extends over 14 amino acids. V lost 6 bases and J 2 bases, leaving 11 bases between the germline ends. Germline assignment: CDR1 SNHLY and CDR2 FYNNEI.

The CDR3 DNA reads TGTGCCAGCAGTTTTGAGAGCGGGAGGGCCCCCGGGGAGCTGTTTTTT. Encoded protein: CASSFESGRAPGELFF. This rearrangement joins TRBV27 to TRBJ2-2; 10 bases agree with TRBD2. Germline lookup yields CDR1 MNHEY and CDR2 SMNVEV (reference sequence). The CDR3 extends over 16 amino acids. The J segment lost 6 bases and the V segment lost 3 bases, leaving 7 bases of the junction unmatched.

The chain employs TRBV6-1 and TRBJ2-5, with 7 bases matching TRBD2. Germline V CDR1 and CDR2: MNHNS, SASEGT. With 1 base clipped from V and 9 bases from J, the junction kept 14 bases outside the gene matches. The CDR3 is 16 amino acids. The CDR3 protein is CASSEVWTRNREAQYF. Written as DNA, the CDR3 is TGTGCCAGCAGTGAAGTTTGGACGAGAAATCGGGAGGCCCAGTACTTC.

The chain combines TRBV5-1 with TRBJ2-3; the D is unclear. Trimming cost V 2 bases and J 3 bases, with 7 bases left between them. The CDR3 extends over 13 amino acids. Germline values: CDR1 SGHRS, CDR2 YFSETQ. CDR3 sequence: CASSLEFTDTQYF. The CDR3 nucleotides read TGCGCCAGCAGCTTAGAGTTTACAGATACGCAGTATTTT.

This chain links TRBV30 with TRBJ2-7, with a weak D call TRBD1 (5 bases). CDR3 length: 13 amino acids. Germline CDR1 reads GTSNPN; CDR2 reads SVGIG (reference sequence). Trimming shortened V by 1 base and J by 3 bases, and 10 bases separated the two germline ends. CDR3 amino acids: CAWSGRAIYEQYF. In nucleotides, the CDR3 is TGTGCCTGGAGTGGCAGGGCGATCTACGAGCAGTACTTC.

This clone appeared a single time. The rearrangement links TRBV27 to TRBJ2-3, with 8 bases identical to TRBD2. The germline CDR1 and CDR2 sequences are MNHEY and SMNVEV (reference sequence). Trimming took 6 bases from V and 3 from J; bases not matched to a gene: 11. The CDR3 extends over 16 amino acids. The CDR3 protein is CASSTTLAGRTDTQYF. The CDR3 nucleotides read TGTGCCAGCAGCACCACCTTAGCGGGAAGGACAGATACGCAGTATTTT.

The V and J genes are TRBV5-1 and TRBJ1-1, with D uncertain. V dropped 4 bases and J dropped 2 bases, with 12 bases sitting between them. The germline CDR1 and CDR2 sequences are SGHRS and YFSETQ. The CDR3 consists of 14 residues. Here the CDR3 reads CASSPWTGNTEAFF. CDR3 coding DNA: TGCGCCAGCAGCCCGTGGACGGGCAACACTGAAGCTTTCTTT.

The chain couples TRBV6-2 or TRBV6-3 to TRBJ2-3; D remains unclear. The CDR3 has 13 amino acids. Trimming removed 2 bases at V and 5 bases at J, with 8 bases between. Germline V gives CDR1 MNHEY, CDR2 SVGEGT. CDR3 nucleotides: TGTGCCAGCAGTTACCTAGGAGTAGATACGCAGTATTTT. Protein sequence: CASSYLGVDTQYF.

This clone was observed a single time. This rearrangement joins TRBV6-6 to TRBJ2-7, with 9 positions matching TRBD1. V lost 0 bases to trimming and J lost 5 bases; unmatched junction nucleotides: 5. This CDR3 is built from 15 residues. In germline, CDR1 is MNHNY, CDR2 SVGAGI (reference sequence). The CDR3: CASSYSGQGLHEQYF. CDR3 coding DNA: TGTGCCAGCAGTTACTCGGGACAGGGACTCCACGAGCAGTACTTC.

This sequence joins TRBV4-1 and TRBJ2-1; D may match TRBD1 or TRBD2 (6 bases each). There are 15 residues in the CDR3. Germline V lookup: CDR1 MGHRA, CDR2 YSYEKL. Trimming left V 5 bases short and J 5 bases short, with 16 bases between. The CDR3 nucleotides read TGCGCCAGCAGCTCTGTGGCGGAGGGGGACAATGAGCAGTTCTTC. It yields the protein CASSSVAEGDNEQFF.

The V gene is TRBV7-9, the J gene TRBJ2-5; the match to TRBD2 covers 10 bases. Germline CDR1 reads SEHNR; CDR2 reads FQNEAQ (reference sequence). The CDR3 totals 15 residues. The V segment lost 1 base and the J segment 5 bases; nucleotides outside the gene matches: 4. This chain's CDR3 is CASSLELAGVETQYF. The CDR3 DNA follows: TGTGCCAGCAGCTTAGAGCTAGCGGGAGTGGAGACCCAGTACTTC.